A single sample gave rise to the 19 T cell receptor beta chains below, sequenced in a study of T cell responses to AZD1222 COVID-19 vaccine. Measured with immunoSEQ multiplex PCR; TCRdb has only the in-frame clones, and not every one. The sample shows roughly 160,000 clones, around nine tenths of them seen only once. The sample consisted of peripheral blood, taken on day 0 of AZD1222 vaccination. Every receptor here comes from an adult in good health.

The chain is built from TRBV19 and TRBJ2-1, with D perhaps matching TRBD2 (7 bases). V shed 6 bases and J shed 9 bases, with 18 bases lying between them. The CDR3 sequence is 14 residues long. CDR1 LNHDA and CDR2 SQIVND come from the germline V gene (reference sequence). CDR3 sequence (DNA): TGTGCCAGTAGGACAAGGGGGGGCGCCGCTGAGCAGTTCTTC. It encodes CASRTRGGAAEQFF.

Comment on this clone: Its ends do not fully match the called genes, so a read error is possible. The chain combines TRBV6-6 with TRBJ2-6; D not resolved. The CDR3 extends over 13 amino acids. CDR1 and CDR2 (germline): MNHNY, SVGAGI (reference sequence). The CDR3 sequence: CASSNSGANVLTF. CDR3 in DNA: TGTGCCAGCAGTAACTCTGGGGCCAACGTCCTGACTTTC.

The CDR3 loop is CASSQFAGPSTDTQYF. The DNA for the CDR3 is TGCGCCAGCAGCCAGTTCGCGGGTCCTAGCACAGATACGCAGTATTTT. This chain links TRBV4-1 with TRBJ2-3, with D possibly matching TRBD2 (5 bases). Trimming removed 3 bases from V and 0 bases from J, with 13 bases in between. CDR1 and CDR2 (germline): MGHRA, YSYEKL. The CDR3 spans 16 residues.

The gene calls are TRBV27 and TRBJ1-1, with a weak D call TRBD1 (5 bases). The CDR3 loop spans 14 amino acids. With 3 bases removed from V and 3 bases from J, the gap between germline ends came to 11 bases. Germline V gene data show CDR1 as MNHEY and CDR2 as SMNVEV (reference sequence). The chain's CDR3 is CASSFGGPYTEAFF. The CDR3 DNA reads as TGTGCCAGCAGTTTTGGGGGACCCTACACTGAAGCTTTCTTT.

The chain carries TRBV6-5 and TRBJ2-1; D is unresolved. CDR1 and CDR2 from the germline V gene are MNHEY and SVGAGI. The CDR3 has 13 residues. The V end was cut by 2 bases, the J end by 5 bases, with 7 bases between. The CDR3 region has the DNA TGTGCCAGCAGTTACAATCAACACAATGAGCAGTTCTTC. Its protein is CASSYNQHNEQFF.

The chain employs TRBV4-2 and TRBJ1-3; D remains unclear. Germline CDR1 is LGHNA and CDR2 is YNFKEQ. The length of the CDR3 is 15 residues. V gave up 1 base and J gave up 4 bases, with 11 bases separating them. CDR3 protein: CASSQVRSSGNTIYF. DNA of the CDR3: TGTGCCAGCAGCCAAGTTCGGAGCTCAGGAAACACCATATATTTT.

The chain recombines TRBV7-3 with TRBJ1-1; D perhaps matches TRBD1 (5 bases). V shed 0 bases and J shed 1 base, with 9 bases lying between them. The CDR3 totals 15 residues. Germline lookup yields CDR1 SGHTA and CDR2 FQGTGA. CDR3 loop: CASSLTARANTEAFF. The DNA of the CDR3 is TGTGCCAGCAGCTTAACTGCCAGGGCGAACACTGAAGCTTTCTTT. The full variable domain, in which reference TRBV7-3 and TRBJ1-1 provide the parts outside the CDR3, is GAGVSQTPSNKVTEKGKYVELRCDPISGHTALYWYRQSLGQGPEFLIYFQGTGAADDSGLPNDRFFAVRPEGSVSTLKIQRTERGDSAVYLCASSLTARANTEAFFGQGTRLTVV.

The chain has TRBV12-3 or TRBV12-4 and TRBJ1-2; unclear D gene. The V end lost 3 bases, the J end lost 4 bases, and 3 bases lay between the germline ends. CDR3 size: 11 residues. The CDR3 loop reads CASSLGYGYTF. The DNA for the CDR3 is TGTGCCAGCAGTTTGGGCTATGGCTACACCTTC.

The rearrangement uses TRBV6-6 and TRBJ1-4, with 7 nucleotides matching TRBD1. V trimming: 6 bases; J trimming: 7 bases; junction bases outside the gene matches: 5. CDR1 and CDR2 from the germline V gene are MNHNY and SVGAGI (reference sequence). The CDR3 extends over 13 amino acids. The CDR3 region is CASRTGSGEKLFF. CDR3 in DNA: TGTGCCAGCAGGACAGGGAGTGGTGAAAAACTGTTTTTT.

The chain is built from TRBV21-1 and TRBJ2-7; the table's D call of TRBD2 was not tested on the DNA. TRBV21-1 has pseudogene status. This CDR3 spans 18 amino acids. DNA for the CDR3: TGTGCCGGCGGGACAGGGCGACTAGCGGGACTGAGCTCCTACGAGCAGTACTTC. It encodes CAGGTGRLAGLSSYEQYF.

The chain recombines TRBV10-2 with TRBJ1-1; D is ambiguous. Trimming left V 7 bases short and J 1 base short, with 16 bases between. Germline-derived CDR1 and CDR2 are WSHSY and SAAADI. There are 15 residues in the CDR3. The CDR3 here is CASTREGQRNTEAFF. CDR3 DNA sequence: TGCGCCAGCACCCGTGAGGGTCAGAGGAACACTGAAGCTTTCTTT.

The rearrangement joins TRBV29-1 to TRBJ1-2; D perhaps matches TRBD1 (6 bases). CDR3 length: 16 amino acids. The V end lost 4 bases, the J end lost 7 bases, and 25 bases lay between the germline ends. Germline loops: CDR1 SQVTM, CDR2 ANQGSEA. The CDR3 bases are TGCAGCGTTGCCAGGCGGTCTCAGGGGAAAATTGGTGGCTACACCTTC. This translates into CSVARRSQGKIGGYTF. The complete variable domain, with remaining parts taken from reference TRBV29-1 and TRBJ1-2, reads SAVISQKPSRDICQRGTSLTIQCQVDSQVTMMFWYRQQPGQSLTLIATANQGSEATYESGFVIDKFPISRPNLTFSTLTVSNMSPEDSSIYLCSVARRSQGKIGGYTFGSGTRLTVV.

About this clone itself: An end of the junction differs from the germline gene, which may be a read error. The chain is built from TRBV6-4 and TRBJ2-2, with D unresolved. The CDR3 covers 13 residues. CDR1 MRHNA and CDR2 SNTAGT come from the germline V gene. The CDR3 DNA reads as TGTGCCAGCAGTGACTCGAACACCGAGGAGCTGTTTTTT. It codes for CASSDSNTEELFF.

The rearrangement links TRBV7-9 to TRBJ2-7; maybe TRBD1 (5 bases). Germline V gives CDR1 SEHNR, CDR2 FQNEAQ (reference sequence). The CDR3 runs to 14 residues. Deletions cut 0 bases from V and 6 bases from J, with 12 bases between. Written as DNA, the CDR3 is TGTGCCAGCAGCTTAGCGGCAGGGTTCGGCGAGCAGTACTTC. As protein: CASSLAAGFGEQYF.

V and J are TRBV3-1 (or the pseudogene TRBV3-2) and TRBJ1-6; tentative D call: TRBD1 (5 bases). The CDR3 length is 12 residues. The V and J ends lost 2 bases and 9 bases respectively, with 5 bases between them. Germline V lookup: CDR1 LGHDT, CDR2 YNNKEL (reference sequence). The CDR3 protein is CASSQQGSPLHF. In nucleotides, the CDR3 is TGTGCCAGCAGCCAACAGGGTTCACCCCTCCACTTT.

This clone was observed a single time. This chain uses TRBV6-5 with TRBJ2-7; 8 nucleotides line up with TRBD1. Germline V gives CDR1 MNHEY, CDR2 SVGAGI. After removal of 7 bases from V and 6 bases from J, the junction contained 8 bases not matched to a gene. The CDR3 runs 13 residues. CDR3 amino acids: CASTKDRAGEQYF. CDR3 DNA: TGTGCCAGCACTAAGGACAGGGCGGGCGAGCAGTACTTC.

The chain carries TRBV5-1 and TRBJ2-7; 11 positions match TRBD2. With V trimmed by 4 bases and J by 2 bases, 2 bases remained unmatched. The CDR3 spans 14 residues. The germline V gene has CDR1 SGHRS and CDR2 YFSETQ. The chain's CDR3 is CASSPTSGTYEQYF. The CDR3 DNA is TGCGCCAGCAGCCCGACTAGCGGGACCTACGAGCAGTACTTC.

This chain connects TRBV11-2 to TRBJ1-1, with TRBD1 as a possible D gene (6 bases). The CDR3 runs to 15 residues. Trimming cost V 4 bases and J 5 bases, with 17 bases left between them. Germline V lookup: CDR1 SGHAT, CDR2 FQNNGV. The CDR3 DNA follows: TGTGCCAGCAGCTGGTCGGCAGGGGAGAGTACTGAAGCTTTCTTT. Protein product: CASSWSAGESTEAFF.

This clone was picked up one time. The chain has TRBV6-5 and TRBJ1-5; TRBD1 matches 7 bases. This CDR3 has 14 amino acids. Losses at the gene ends were 10 bases for V and 2 bases for J; bases not matched to a gene: 8. Germline V lookup: CDR1 MNHEY, CDR2 SVGAGI. CDR3 sequence reads: CATRGVMGNQPQHF. Written as DNA, the CDR3 is TGTGCCACCAGGGGGGTAATGGGCAATCAGCCCCAGCATTTT.